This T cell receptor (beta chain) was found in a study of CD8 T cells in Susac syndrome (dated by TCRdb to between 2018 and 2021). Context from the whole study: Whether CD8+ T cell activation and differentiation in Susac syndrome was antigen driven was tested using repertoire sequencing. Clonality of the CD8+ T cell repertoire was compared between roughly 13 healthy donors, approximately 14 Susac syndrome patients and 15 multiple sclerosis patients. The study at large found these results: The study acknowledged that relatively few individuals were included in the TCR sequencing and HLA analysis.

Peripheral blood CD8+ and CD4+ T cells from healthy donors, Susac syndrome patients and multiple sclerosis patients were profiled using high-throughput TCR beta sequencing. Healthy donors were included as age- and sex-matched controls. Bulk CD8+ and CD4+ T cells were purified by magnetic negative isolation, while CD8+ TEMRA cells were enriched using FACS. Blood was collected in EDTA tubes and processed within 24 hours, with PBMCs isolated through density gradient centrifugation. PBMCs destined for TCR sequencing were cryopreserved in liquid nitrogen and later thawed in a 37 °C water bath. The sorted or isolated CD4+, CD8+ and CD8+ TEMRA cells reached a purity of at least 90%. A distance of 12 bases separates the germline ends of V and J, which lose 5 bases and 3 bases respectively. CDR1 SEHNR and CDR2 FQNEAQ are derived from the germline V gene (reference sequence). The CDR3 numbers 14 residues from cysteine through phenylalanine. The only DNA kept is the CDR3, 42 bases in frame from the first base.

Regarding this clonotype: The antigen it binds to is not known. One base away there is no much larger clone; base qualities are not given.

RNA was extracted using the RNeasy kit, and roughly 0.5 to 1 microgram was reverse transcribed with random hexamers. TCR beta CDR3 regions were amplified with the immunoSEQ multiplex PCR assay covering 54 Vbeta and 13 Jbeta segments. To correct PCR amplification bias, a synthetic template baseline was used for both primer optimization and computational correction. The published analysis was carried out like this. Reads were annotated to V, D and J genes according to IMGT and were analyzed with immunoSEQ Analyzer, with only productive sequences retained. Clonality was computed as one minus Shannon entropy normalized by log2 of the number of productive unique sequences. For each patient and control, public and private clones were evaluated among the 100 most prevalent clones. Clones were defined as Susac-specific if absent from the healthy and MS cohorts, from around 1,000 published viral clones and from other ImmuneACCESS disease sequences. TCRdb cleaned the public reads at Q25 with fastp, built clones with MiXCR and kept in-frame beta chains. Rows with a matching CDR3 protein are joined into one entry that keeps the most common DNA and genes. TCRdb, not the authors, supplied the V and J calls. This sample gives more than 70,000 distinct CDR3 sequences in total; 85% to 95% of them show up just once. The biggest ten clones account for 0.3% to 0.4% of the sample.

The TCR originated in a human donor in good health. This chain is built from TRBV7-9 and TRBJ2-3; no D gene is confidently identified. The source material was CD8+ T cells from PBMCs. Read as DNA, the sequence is TGTGCCAGCAGCCCAAAGTGGACGACAGATACGCAGTATTTT. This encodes CASSPKWTTDTQYF.